This T cell receptor beta chain was captured by sequencing in a study of T-cell memory formation after mild COVID-19. Points from the study as a whole: CD4/CD8 balance held among clones contracting day 15 to 85, and later expanders leaned CD4+.

V was clipped by 5 bases and J by 5 bases; unmatched bases: 4. The CDR3 totals 14 residues. Germline lookup yields CDR1 LGHNA and CDR2 YSLEER. This clonotype was seen a few times. Its antigen is still unknown. Via MiXCR, TCRdb re-called the 5' RACE reads, giving one row per CDR3 protein. This table has roughly 550,000 distinct CDR3 sequences, around 20% appearing once. The chain has TRBV4-3 and TRBJ2-1, with TRBD1 matching over 9 bases. The source of this sequence is an adult woman who had mild COVID-19 (a few samples of this study predate the infection). Cell type and time point are not known. The source material was PBMCs or a T cell subset sorted from them (not recorded which). The CDR3 reads CASSVDRGNNEQFF. The CDR3 DNA follows: TGCGCCAGCAGCGTGGACAGGGGAAACAATGAGCAGTTCTTC.